This TCR beta chain comes out of a study of cytomegalovirus exposure and HLA in healthy donors. Study-level points and caveats: Rare sequences made up most TCRs, while some public TCRs were found in many donors. As a later analysis showed, a missense DCLRE1C variant was linked to trimming of TCR beta V- and J-genes. Some V segments could not be told apart, so they were left out, TRBV6-2 and TRBV6-3 among them.

As concerns this clone: Its antigen is as yet unknown.

Germline V gene data show CDR1 as SNHLY and CDR2 as FYNNEI. With 0 bases clipped from V and 0 bases from J, the junction kept 9 bases outside the gene matches. The CDR3 totals 20 residues. The primer mix had 60 Vbeta and 13 Jbeta primers. Here immunoSEQ multiplex PCR was the method, and the copy in TCRdb shows in-frame clones only, minus some. This sample has around 97,000 clones, with about 81% found just once. The chain recombines TRBV2 with TRBJ2-6; 9 bases fit TRBD1. Material for sequencing was PBMCs. The source of this sequence is a man aged 35 to 55 in good health and CMV-seropositive. This chain's CDR3 is CASSEAYGTGSCSGANVLTF. The CDR3 region has the DNA TGTGCCAGCAGTGAAGCGTACGGGACAGGGTCCTGCTCTGGGGCCAACGTCCTGACTTTC.